This TCR beta chain derives from a study of early T cells in non-severe SARS-CoV-2 infection (dated by TCRdb to about 2021). Context from the whole study: TCR sequencing used bulk RNA from unsorted whole blood, so alpha and beta chains could not be paired. The research as a whole found: Matching against VDJdb was skewed toward anti-spike CD8 responses, likely underestimated virus-specific expansions, and missed private and CD4 specificities.

The receptor library was made with 5' RACE. Data came from a NextSeq 500. To correct for sequencing error and PCR bias, the TCR library protocol tagged individual cDNA molecules with unique molecular identifiers. TCR alpha and beta chains were both sequenced, and the abundances of alpha and beta sequences in each sample were closely correlated with each other. The authors processed their data as follows. Decombinator V4 was used to perform V gene, J gene and CDR3 annotation of TCR sequences. Expanded TCRs were defined as changing significantly between any two time points under a Poisson model with p below 0.0001. Abundances of TCRs were expressed as counts per million after normalisation to the total number of TCRs sequenced in each sample. TRAV1-2 paired with TRAJ12, TRAJ20 or TRAJ33 defined MAIT TCRs, while TRAV10 paired with TRAJ18 defined iNKT TCRs. VDJdb, accessed on 1 November 2021, was searched for TCRs annotated for CMV, EBV and SARS-CoV-2, and TCRs annotated for more than one antigen were excluded. TCRdb trimmed public reads at Q25 via fastp, called clones via MiXCR and kept in-frame beta chains. Every CDR3 protein is listed once, alongside the most common genes and DNA of its rows. In this record, the V and J calls reflect TCRdb's handling and not the investigators' own analysis. This sample has around 53,000 distinct CDR3 sequences in its table, and about 12% of those were observed once. 9.1% of the sample is in the top ten clones.

According to the germline V gene, CDR1 reads MGHDK and CDR2 reads SYGVNS. From the cysteine through the phenylalanine, the CDR3 covers 16 amino acids. This entry keeps only the CDR3 DNA: 48 bases, framed from base 1. The trim is 1 base for V and 4 bases for J, with a gap of 16 bases between the germline ends. This was a case-control study nested in a cohort of healthcare workers in London, UK, who had nasopharyngeal swab PCR tests and blood samples taken every week. Between 23 and 31 March 2020, the week of the UK lockdown, healthcare workers were enrolled and then followed up weekly for as long as 16 weeks. In its sample, this clonotype was seen a few times. The specificity of this receptor is unknown. No per-base quality is available; no much larger clone lies one base away.

The source material was whole blood. The chain is assembled from TRBV25-1 and TRBJ1-1; the D gene is perhaps TRBD1, from 6 matching bases. The TCR sequence derives from an adult who was a healthcare worker with PCR-confirmed SARS-CoV-2 infection or an uninfected control (not recorded which). The DNA is TGTGCCAGCAGTGAATCGGCAGGGGCCAGGACCACTGAAGCTTTCTTT. It specifies CASSESAGARTTEAFF. With all but the CDR3 taken from the reference TRBV25-1 and TRBJ1-1 genes, the full variable domain is: EADIYQTPRYLVIGTGKKITLECSQTMGHDKMYWYQQDPGMELHLIHYSYGVNSTEKGDLSSESTVSRIRTEHFPLTLESARPSHTSQYLCASSESAGARTTEAFFGQGTRLTVV.